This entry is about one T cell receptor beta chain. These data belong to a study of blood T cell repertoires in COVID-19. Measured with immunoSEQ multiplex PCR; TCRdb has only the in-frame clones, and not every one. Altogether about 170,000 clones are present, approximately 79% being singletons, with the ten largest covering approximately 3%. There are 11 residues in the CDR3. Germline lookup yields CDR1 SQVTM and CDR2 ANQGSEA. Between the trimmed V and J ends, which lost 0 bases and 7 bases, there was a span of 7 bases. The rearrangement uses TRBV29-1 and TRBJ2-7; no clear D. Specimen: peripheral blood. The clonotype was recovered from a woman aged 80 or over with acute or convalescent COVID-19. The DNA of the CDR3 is TGCAGCGTTGAAGAGTGGCAGGAGCAGTACTTC. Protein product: CSVEEWQEQYF.